These T cell receptor beta chains were read from a single sample in a study of blood T cell repertoires in COVID-19. Sequenced by immunoSEQ multiplex PCR; TCRdb stores in-frame clones only, minus some. The sample records approximately 200,000 clones, approximately 91% being singletons. The sequencing sample was made of peripheral blood. The source is a man aged 25 to 40 with acute or convalescent COVID-19. Each CDR3 is given without its conserved first and last residue. The D gene is left open where the match is weak. Size is stated for part of the rows, as once, few or many counts, or as a class when the clone is expanded.

-	TRBJ1-3	TRBV27	TRBD1	ASSLTGLRQGGIHSGNTIY
-	TRBJ2-3	TRBV28	-	ASRTGGLPDTQY
-	TRBJ1-2	TRBV28	TRBD1	ASSSGTAIYGYT
-	TRBJ1-6	TRBV19	TRBD1	ASTGQAVSGLYSYNSPLH
-	TRBJ2-1	TRBV7-9	-	ASSSRKTRSYNEQF
-	TRBJ2-5	TRBV24-1	TRBD1	ATSDGQGREETQY
-	TRBJ2-7	TRBV10-3	-	AISFPRTDLTAGTYEQY
-	TRBJ2-1	TRBV7-3	-	ASSLRGMSQEQF
few	TRBJ2-7	TRBV19	-	ARLTGSGEYEQY
once	TRBJ2-2	TRBV10-3	TRBD1	ATQTTGATGELF
-	TRBJ1-2	TRBV28	-	ASSKGGEIHGYT
-	TRBJ1-1	TRBV6-6	TRBD1	ASSKNRQGEAF
-	TRBJ1-1	TRBV5-6	-	ASSPGEDIRTRMNTEAF
-	TRBJ2-2	TRBV3-1/TRBV3-2	TRBD2	ASSLTGGGGTGELF
-	TRBJ1-5	TRBV28	-	ASSPPQGLLQPQH
-	TRBJ1-1	TRBV2	-	ASSEYGYTEAF
once	TRBJ1-2	TRBV7-3	-	ASSRGAGFNST
-	TRBJ1-2	TRBV27	-	ASSRLANYGYT
few	TRBJ1-1	TRBV28	-	ASKGPGWSTEAF
-	TRBJ2-1	TRBV12-3/TRBV12-4	-	ASSFVRGSKF
-	TRBJ1-6	TRBV5-6	-	ASSSLAYSPLH
once	TRBJ1-6	TRBV6-2/TRBV6-3	-	ASTYRRGGRNSPLH
-	TRBJ1-4	TRBV11-2	-	ASSPHGGAEKLF
-	TRBJ1-2	TRBV3-1/TRBV3-2	-	ASSPSVGNYGYT
-	TRBJ1-5	TRBV5-1	-	ASSLDSGQPQH
-	TRBJ1-1	TRBV5-1	-	ASSLVRVVNITEAF
-	TRBJ1-6	TRBV27	-	ASSLSPTVYSPLH
-	TRBJ1-5	TRBV3-1/TRBV3-2	-	ASSSGNPYGSNQPQH
once	TRBJ1-2	TRBV3-1/TRBV3-2	TRBD1	ASSQRTGGADYGYT
-	TRBJ1-2	TRBV28	-	ASSSPAVNYGYT
-	TRBJ2-3	TRBV6-5	-	ASSYRGTDTQY
-	TRBJ1-2	TRBV7-2	-	ASSFRGSLNYGYT
-	TRBJ2-7	TRBV28	-	ASSLGGYTYEQY
-	TRBJ2-2	TRBV5-4	TRBD2	ASNSGGGRFTGELF
few	TRBJ1-2	TRBV28	-	ASSLTGQTYGYT
few	TRBJ1-3	TRBV7-2	-	ASSLEPGASGNTIY
-	TRBJ2-7	TRBV4-2	-	ASSGLGEQY
-	TRBJ2-1	TRBV24-1	TRBD2	ATSEPPLAGGDNEQF
-	TRBJ2-7	TRBV9	TRBD1	ASSVETGDTYEQY
-	TRBJ1-6	TRBV6-5	-	ASLGSGYNSPLH